These T cell receptor beta chains were read from a single sample in a study of blood T cell repertoires in COVID-19. TCRdb's copy holds only in-frame clones and misses some; the assay was immunoSEQ multiplex PCR. This sample has roughly 250,000 clones, with 81% found just once. The specimen sequenced was peripheral blood. These receptor sequences come from a woman aged 55-75 years with active or convalescent COVID-19. Both conserved end residues are part of each CDR3. A D gene is named only where the DNA matches it firmly.

v_gene: TRBV7-9
d_gene: TRBD1
j_gene: TRBJ1-6
CDR3aa: CASSPGQGNSPLHF

v_gene: TRBV5-5
d_gene: .
j_gene: TRBJ2-3
CDR3aa: CASSFDRAGPTQYF

v_gene: TRBV19
d_gene: TRBD2
j_gene: TRBJ2-5
CDR3aa: CASTPSGGAWETQYF

v_gene: TRBV18
d_gene: .
j_gene: TRBJ2-4
CDR3aa: CASSPVRGPSIQYF

v_gene: TRBV6-2/TRBV6-3
d_gene: TRBD1
j_gene: TRBJ1-2
CDR3aa: CASSQLGTGGGYTF

v_gene: TRBV5-1
d_gene: .
j_gene: TRBJ2-5
CDR3aa: CASSLAQYSQETQYF

v_gene: TRBV3-1/TRBV3-2
d_gene: TRBD1
j_gene: TRBJ2-4
CDR3aa: CASSLGTELAKNIQYF

v_gene: TRBV7-9
d_gene: .
j_gene: TRBJ1-2
CDR3aa: CASYFLGGPNYGYTF

v_gene: TRBV5-5
d_gene: TRBD2
j_gene: TRBJ2-3
CDR3aa: CASIVAGGPGTQYF

v_gene: TRBV6-5
d_gene: .
j_gene: TRBJ1-1
CDR3aa: CASSYGQVLTEAFF

v_gene: TRBV4-3
d_gene: .
j_gene: TRBJ2-1
CDR3aa: CASSPHSITSTGSSYNEQFF

v_gene: TRBV5-8
d_gene: .
j_gene: TRBJ2-5
CDR3aa: CASSLASGLQETQYF

v_gene: TRBV6-2/TRBV6-3
d_gene: TRBD1
j_gene: TRBJ1-1
CDR3aa: CASSRPRTGGHGVMNTEAFF

v_gene: TRBV27
d_gene: TRBD1
j_gene: TRBJ2-1
CDR3aa: CASSTRQGSSYNEQFF